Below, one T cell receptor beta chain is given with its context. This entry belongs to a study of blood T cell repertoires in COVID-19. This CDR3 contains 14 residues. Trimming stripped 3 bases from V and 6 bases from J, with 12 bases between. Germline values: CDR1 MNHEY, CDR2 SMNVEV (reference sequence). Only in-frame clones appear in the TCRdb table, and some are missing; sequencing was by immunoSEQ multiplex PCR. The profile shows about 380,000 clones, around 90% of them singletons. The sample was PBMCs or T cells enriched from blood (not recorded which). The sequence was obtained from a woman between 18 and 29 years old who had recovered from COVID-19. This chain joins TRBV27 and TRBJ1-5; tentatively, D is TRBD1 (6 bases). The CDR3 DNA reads TGTGCCAGCAGTTTTTCAGGGGAGGGTCAGCCCCAGCATTTT. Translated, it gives CASSFSGEGQPQHF.